These T cell receptor beta chains were read from a single sample in a study of blood T cell repertoires in COVID-19. Here immunoSEQ multiplex PCR was the method, and the copy in TCRdb shows in-frame clones only, minus some. The data contain about 320,000 clones, 86% of them singletons. Sequenced input: peripheral blood. Receptors originate from a woman between 50 and 59 years old with acute or convalescent COVID-19. Each CDR3 is given with its conserved first and last residue. The D gene is left open where the match is weak. The size field is filled for only some rows; it gives once, few, many or a size class.

TRBJ2-4	few	NA	TRBV28	TGTGCCAGCACCTCTTACAGGGAAAGCGCCAAAAACATTCAGTACTTC	CASTSYRESAKNIQYF
TRBJ2-2	NA	TRBD1	TRBV24-1	TGTGCCACCAGTGATTTGCATGGACAGGGGGCAGCCGGGGAGCTGTTTTTT	CATSDLHGQGAAGELFF
TRBJ1-2	few	TRBD1	TRBV24-1	TGTGCCACCAGTGCCCGAGGGGGCGGGATAGGTGATGGCTACACCTTC	CATSARGGGIGDGYTF
TRBJ2-3	once	TRBD2	TRBV2	TGTGCCAGCAGACTTTTACTAGCGGGAGGTTCGACAGATACGCAGTATTTT	CASRLLLAGGSTDTQYF
TRBJ1-2	NA	TRBD1	TRBV2	TGTGCCAGCAGTGGAGGGACAGGGGGCTATGGCTACACCTTC	CASSGGTGGYGYTF
TRBJ2-3	NA	NA	TRBV7-3	TGTGCCAGCAGCTCCCAAGGAGGGGATACGCAGTATTTT	CASSSQGGDTQYF
TRBJ2-7	NA	TRBD1	TRBV5-5	TGTGCCAGCAGCTTGGTGGGACAGGGGGCCTACGAGCAGTACTTC	CASSLVGQGAYEQYF
TRBJ2-5	NA	TRBD2	TRBV7-9	TGTGCCAGCAGCCCCTTGGGTTTAGCGGGCCTCCAAGAGACCCAGTACTTC	CASSPLGLAGLQETQYF
TRBJ1-1	NA	NA	TRBV6-1	TGTGCCAGCAGTTGGAACAGGGAAGAAACTGAAGCTTTCTTT	CASSWNREETEAFF
TRBJ2-7	NA	NA	TRBV28	TGTGCCAGCAGTAATCTGGGAGTGCAGTACTTC	CASSNLGVQYF
TRBJ2-2	NA	TRBD1	TRBV5-5	TGTGCCAGCAGCGACCGGGACAGGGGAAGGACCGGGGAGCTGTTTTTT	CASSDRDRGRTGELFF
TRBJ2-5	once	TRBD1	TRBV5-1	TGCGCCAGCAGCACAGGGGCGGGAGAGACCCAGTACTTC	CASSTGAGETQYF
TRBJ2-7	once	TRBD1	TRBV27	TGTGCCAGCAGTCTCGGACAGGGGCTAGACGAGCAGTACTTC	CASSLGQGLDEQYF
TRBJ1-4	once	NA	TRBV30	TGTGCCTGGAGTCCCGGAGGAACTAATGAAAAACTGTTTTTT	CAWSPGGTNEKLFF
TRBJ1-5	NA	TRBD1	TRBV28	TGTGCCAGCAGTTCCGGGACAGGGGGAATCGAGCCCCAGCATTTT	CASSSGTGGIEPQHF
TRBJ1-6	NA	NA	TRBV18	TGTGCCAGCTCACAGTCCGGTGTAGTTGATAATTCACCCCTCCACTTT	CASSQSGVVDNSPLHF
TRBJ2-7	NA	TRBD2	TRBV5-1	TGCGCCAGCGCCACCAGCGGGAGGGTTTACGAGCAGTACTTC	CASATSGRVYEQYF
TRBJ2-7	NA	NA	TRBV27	TGTGCCAGCAGAACCAGCTACGAGCAGTACTTC	CASRTSYEQYF
TRBJ2-3	NA	TRBD2	TRBV7-9	TGTGCCAGCAGCCGACTAGCGGGACGAACAGATACGCAGTATTTT	CASSRLAGRTDTQYF
TRBJ2-1	NA	NA	TRBV18	TGTGCCAGCTCACCAGAGGTTTACAATGAGCAGTTCTTC	CASSPEVYNEQFF
TRBJ2-7	few	NA	TRBV11-2	TGTGCCAGCAGCCCCTACAGGGCCTCCTACGAGCAGTACTTC	CASSPYRASYEQYF
TRBJ1-4	few	TRBD1	TRBV15	TGTGCCACCAGCAGAGGTGGACAGGGGAATGAAAAACTGTTTTTT	CATSRGGQGNEKLFF
TRBJ1-5	NA	NA	TRBV7-9	TGTGCCAGCAGCCCGGGGGGCAATCAGCCCCAGCATTTT	CASSPGGNQPQHF
TRBJ1-1	NA	NA	TRBV6-4	TGTGCCAGCAGTGAAACCCGCAGGGCTGAAGCTTTCTTT	CASSETRRAEAFF
TRBJ2-3	NA	NA	TRBV9	TGTGCCAGCAGCGTCGATCTGCGAGGTCCCACAGATACGCAGTATTTT	CASSVDLRGPTDTQYF
TRBJ2-1	NA	TRBD2	TRBV4-2	TGTGCCAGCAGCCCCGAAGCGGGAGGGTCGTACAATGAGCAGTTCTTC	CASSPEAGGSYNEQFF
TRBJ1-4	NA	NA	TRBV15	TGTGCCACCAGCAGAGATCTGAGAGCCATTAATGAAAAACTGTTTTTT	CATSRDLRAINEKLFF
TRBJ2-7	NA	NA	TRBV9	TGTGCCAGCAGCGTAAAACATTCCTACGAGCAGTACTTC	CASSVKHSYEQYF
TRBJ1-4	NA	NA	TRBV7-3	TGTGCCAGCAGCTTAACCCCCAGGGGAACAGCTAATGAAAAACTGTTTTTT	CASSLTPRGTANEKLFF
TRBJ1-2	NA	TRBD1	TRBV28	TGTGCCAGCGCCCGGGACAGGGGGTTCGAAGGCTACACCTTC	CASARDRGFEGYTF
TRBJ1-1	NA	NA	TRBV5-1	TGCGCCAGCAGCCCCGGGAGGGGGGAGACTGAAGCTTTCTTT	CASSPGRGETEAFF
TRBJ2-1	NA	TRBD1	TRBV5-1	TGCGCCAGCAGCTTGCGGACAGGTGAGCAGTTCTTC	CASSLRTGEQFF
TRBJ2-2	NA	NA	TRBV7-3	TGTGCCAGCAGCTTAATATCCGGGGAGCTGTTTTTT	CASSLISGELFF
TRBJ2-7	NA	TRBD1	TRBV2	TGTGCCAGCAGTGATTATCGGACAGGATTAAACGAGCAGTACTTC	CASSDYRTGLNEQYF
TRBJ2-5	few	TRBD1	TRBV5-1	TGCGCCAGCAGCTTCAGGGGGCGGGAGACCCAGTACTTC	CASSFRGRETQYF
TRBJ1-5	NA	TRBD1	TRBV18	TGTGCCAGCTCACCGGACAGGGCGGGGCAGCCCCAGCATTTT	CASSPDRAGQPQHF
TRBJ2-3	NA	NA	TRBV2	TGTGCCAGCACTCCCCAGATCGTTGACACAGATACGCAGTATTTT	CASTPQIVDTDTQYF
TRBJ2-6	NA	NA	TRBV11-3	TGTGCCAGCAGCTTAGGCAGGGGGGCAGGGGCCAACGTCCTGACTTTC	CASSLGRGAGANVLTF
TRBJ2-7	NA	TRBD1	TRBV7-2	TGTGCCAGCAGCAAACGGACAGGGGCCTACGAGCAGTACTTC	CASSKRTGAYEQYF
TRBJ2-5	NA	NA	TRBV30	TGTGCCTGGAGTGGGGGAGGTCTTTACGGGACCCGGGAGACCCAGTACTTC	CAWSGGGLYGTRETQYF
TRBJ1-4	NA	NA	TRBV28	TGTGCCAGCAGTTCATTTGGGGGGTCTAATGAAAAACTGTTTTTT	CASSSFGGSNEKLFF
TRBJ1-4	NA	TRBD1	TRBV28	TGTGCCAGCAGAGCATTGGACAGGGTTAAGGAAAAACTGTTTTTT	CASRALDRVKEKLFF
TRBJ2-1	NA	NA	TRBV30	TGTGCCCGGGGGCTACAGGGCCGGTACAATGAGCAGTTCTTC	CARGLQGRYNEQFF
TRBJ2-1	NA	NA	TRBV9	TGTGCCAGCAGCGTAGGGTGGCCCATTTACAATGAGCAGTTCTTC	CASSVGWPIYNEQFF
TRBJ2-6	NA	NA	TRBV5-4	TGTGCCAGCAGCATAGGGGGTTCTGGGGCCAACGTCCTGACTTTC	CASSIGGSGANVLTF
TRBJ2-7	NA	TRBD2	TRBV9	TGTGCCAGCAGCGCCACTAGCGGGAGAGGGTCCTACGAGCAGTACTTC	CASSATSGRGSYEQYF
TRBJ1-3	NA	NA	TRBV11-3	TGTGCCAGCAGCTCGTCTGGCGGAAACACCATATATTTT	CASSSSGGNTIYF
TRBJ2-1	NA	NA	TRBV7-2	TGTGCCAGCAGTCCAGACTGGAATTCCTACAATGAGCAGTTCTTC	CASSPDWNSYNEQFF